This TCR beta chain was profiled in a study of T cell responses to AZD1222 COVID-19 vaccine. General study results and limits: Among the donors, most were white British and more were female, and clonal diversity was possibly underestimated.

For this clone: Its antigen is undetermined.

Generated by immunoSEQ multiplex PCR, the TCRdb table keeps only in-frame clones and is missing some. The repertoire consists of 100,000 to 150,000 clones, with around 87% occurring once and the leading ten covering 10%. This CDR3 has 16 residues. V shed 4 bases and J shed 0 bases, with 13 bases lying between them. The germline V gene has CDR1 MDHEN and CDR2 SYDVKM. The chain joins TRBV28 to TRBJ1-5; D unresolved. The source is an adult in good health. The sequencing here drew on peripheral blood, taken on day 0 of AZD1222 vaccination. The DNA of the CDR3 is TGTGCCAGCAGTTCAAAAGGATTTTATAGCAATCAGCCCCAGCATTTT. Translated, it gives CASSSKGFYSNQPQHF.